This TCR beta chain was profiled in a study of spatial heterogeneity in lung cancer. The V end was cut by 7 bases, the J end by 3 bases, with 19 bases between. Looked up from germline, CDR1 is MNHEY and CDR2 is SVGEGT. The CDR3 spans 15 residues. This clonotype was detected only a few times. Its antigen is still unknown. Time point in this sample: sample taken at primary tumor resection. Each CDR3 protein is one row after TCRdb ran MiXCR on the 5' RACE reads. This sample carries about 25,000 distinct CDR3 sequences, roughly 9% of them seen once, and the ten largest clones take 7.5% to 8%. The study, taken as a whole, reports: Intratumoral expanded alpha and beta TCR counts were found to track tumor mutation counts.

This sequence originates from a male donor with early-stage non-small cell lung cancer. V gene TRBV6-2 or TRBV6-3 combines with J gene TRBJ2-7; D remains ambiguous. The sample was lung tumor tissue, taken at surgery. The CDR3 DNA sequence: TGTGCCAGCACCCCTTCTGGTACCAGGCTCTACGAGCAGTACTTC. Protein product: CASTPSGTRLYEQYF.